The 28 T cell receptor beta chains in this list originate from one sample, sequenced in a study of T cell responses to AZD1222 COVID-19 vaccine. The method was immunoSEQ multiplex PCR; TCRdb's version includes in-frame clones alone and lacks a portion of them. The table shows approximately 74,000 clones, with roughly 85% occurring only once. This material consisted of peripheral blood, taken on day 0 of AZD1222 vaccination. The receptors come from an adult in good health.

V and J are TRBV6-5 and TRBJ1-1; TRBD1 agrees at 10 bases. The J segment lost 3 bases and the V segment lost 10 bases, leaving 5 bases of the junction unmatched. From germline, CDR1 is MNHEY and CDR2 SVGAGI. The CDR3 is 13 residues long. The CDR3 nucleotides read TGTGCCACCGTTGGGACAGGGGACACTGAAGCTTTCTTT. As protein: CATVGTGDTEAFF.

V gene TRBV11-1 combines with J gene TRBJ1-1; possible D gene TRBD1, 5 bases. V gave up 5 bases and J gave up 6 bases, with 16 bases separating them. This CDR3 is 14 amino acids long. The germline V gene encodes CDR1 SGHAT and CDR2 FQDESV (reference sequence). CDR3 nucleotides: TGTGCCAGCAGCCCCGGTCGGGGGGAGGCTGAAGCTTTCTTT. Residues: CASSPGRGEAEAFF.

The chain has TRBV5-1 and TRBJ2-2; 11 nucleotides align to TRBD1. The CDR3 contains 17 residues. The ends lost 1 base at V and 2 bases at J; junction bases unmatched: 4. Germline loops: CDR1 SGHRS, CDR2 YFSETQ. CDR3 residues: CASSLIGQGANTGELFF. The CDR3 DNA sequence: TGCGCCAGCAGCTTGATCGGACAGGGGGCCAACACCGGGGAGCTGTTTTTT.

The rearrangement joins TRBV2 to TRBJ1-2; possibly TRBD1 for D (5 bases). This CDR3 contains 13 residues. Germline CDR1 SNHLY, CDR2 FYNNEI. Trimming shortened V by 10 bases and J by 5 bases, and 17 bases separated the two germline ends. CDR3 region: CATTRDGLYGYTF. Here the CDR3 DNA reads TGTGCCACCACGAGGGACGGACTGTATGGCTACACCTTC.

This sequence joins TRBV2 and TRBJ1-4; 9 positions match TRBD1. V lost 9 bases, J lost 3 bases, and 11 bases stayed unmatched. The CDR3 consists of 16 residues. CDR1 and CDR2 from the germline V gene are SNHLY and FYNNEI. CDR3 in amino acids: CASQTGGRHANEKLFF. The CDR3 bases are TGTGCCAGTCAGACAGGGGGGCGTCATGCTAATGAAAAACTGTTTTTT.

This chain uses TRBV5-5 with TRBJ1-1; 8 nucleotides match TRBD1. The germline V gene has CDR1 SGHKS and CDR2 YYEKEE (reference sequence). The ends lost 4 bases at V and 4 bases at J; junction bases unmatched: 6. The CDR3 contains 14 residues. As DNA, the CDR3 is TGTGCCAGCAGCAGGGACAGGCAGGTCACTGAAGCTTTCTTT. It encodes CASSRDRQVTEAFF.

The V and J genes are TRBV4-1 and TRBJ1-1, with 7 bases identical to TRBD1. Germline V CDR1 and CDR2: MGHRA, YSYEKL. The CDR3 length is 14 residues. With 1 base clipped from V and 3 bases from J, the junction kept 2 bases outside the gene matches. As DNA, the CDR3 is TGCGCCAGCAGCCAAGCAGGGGGGGACACTGAAGCTTTCTTT. This translates into CASSQAGGDTEAFF.

The chain employs TRBV6-5 and TRBJ2-3; 8 nucleotides align to TRBD1. The length of the CDR3 is 16 residues. The V gene end was trimmed by 4 bases and the J gene end by 0 bases; junction bases not matched to a gene: 6. Germline values: CDR1 MNHEY, CDR2 SVGAGI. In nucleotides, the CDR3 is TGTGCCAGCAGTTTCGGGACAGGTTATAGCACAGATACGCAGTATTTT. This encodes CASSFGTGYSTDTQYF.

The chain carries TRBV7-3 and TRBJ1-1; D is ambiguous. The CDR3 runs 15 residues. CDR1 and CDR2 (germline): SGHTA, FQGTGA. Between the trimmed V and J ends, which lost 0 bases and 0 bases, there was a span of 8 bases. CDR3 sequence: CASSLTGRMNTEAFF. DNA for the CDR3: TGTGCCAGCAGCTTAACCGGACGGATGAACACTGAAGCTTTCTTT.

V and J are TRBV2 and TRBJ2-7, with 7 bases fitting TRBD1. Trimming took 6 bases from V and 8 from J; bases not matched to a gene: 13. The CDR3 consists of 14 residues. Germline CDR1 SNHLY, CDR2 FYNNEI. CDR3 sequence (DNA): TGTGCCAGCAGGAGGGGACAGCAACTACAGCAGCAGTACTTC. Translated: CASRRGQQLQQQYF.

The count of this clone is one. V usage is TRBV5-1 and J usage is TRBJ2-1; TRBD2 agrees at 11 bases. V lost 3 bases and J lost 5; bases outside the gene matches: 13. CDR1 and CDR2 from the germline V gene are SGHRS and YFSETQ. This CDR3 comprises 18 residues. For the CDR3, the DNA is TGCGCCAGCAGCTCCCCCTATCTTTTAGCGGGAGGGCACAATGAGCAGTTCTTC. This sequence encodes CASSSPYLLAGGHNEQFF.

This sequence joins TRBV29-1 and TRBJ1-2; D is perhaps TRBD1 (5 bases). Germline CDR1 and CDR2: SQVTM and ANQGSEA. The CDR3 consists of 15 residues. Trimming shortened V by 0 bases and J by 8 bases, and 19 bases separated the two germline ends. The DNA for the CDR3 is TGCAGCGTTGAAGAACCATTCGGGCAGGGAGGGGGCTACACCTTC. Encoded protein: CSVEEPFGQGGGYTF.

This clone came up a few times. This chain connects TRBV19 to TRBJ2-2, with 7 nucleotides matching TRBD1. Germline-derived CDR1 and CDR2 are LNHDA and SQIVND (reference sequence). J lost 3 bases, V lost 9 bases, and 7 bases had no gene match. There are 14 residues in the CDR3. The CDR3 spells CASKNRGDTGELFF. CDR3 sequence (DNA): TGTGCCAGCAAAAACAGGGGTGACACCGGGGAGCTGTTTTTT.

The rearrangement joins TRBV29-1 to TRBJ1-2; D is unclear. The CDR3 is made up of 12 amino acids. V lost 7 bases, J lost 7 bases, and 16 bases lay in between. Per germline, CDR1 SQVTM and CDR2 ANQGSEA. The CDR3, as DNA: TGCAGCGCCAGTGGGATTGAAGCTGGCTACACCTTC. It encodes CSASGIEAGYTF.

The chain uses TRBV5-8 and TRBJ2-7, with D unclear. The CDR3 covers 12 residues. V was trimmed by 4 bases and J by 4 bases, leaving 9 bases between them. Germline lookup yields CDR1 SGHTS and CDR2 YDEGEE. CDR3 residues: CASSRVVYEQYF. CDR3 DNA sequence: TGTGCCAGCAGCCGAGTAGTTTACGAGCAGTACTTC.

V usage is TRBV19 and J usage is TRBJ1-2; TRBD1 matches at 11 bases. This CDR3 contains 16 residues. CDR1 and CDR2 from the germline V gene are LNHDA and SQIVND (reference sequence). With 3 bases clipped from V and 8 bases from J, the junction kept 11 bases outside the gene matches. CDR3 in amino acids: CASSMMPDRGRVGYTF. The DNA of the CDR3 is TGTGCCAGTAGTATGATGCCGGACAGGGGGCGCGTAGGCTACACCTTC.

The chain uses TRBV4-3 and TRBJ2-5; possible D gene TRBD2, 5 bases. The V gene lost 0 bases and the J gene lost 2 bases, with 10 bases spanning the gap. This CDR3 has 15 residues. Germline V gives CDR1 LGHNA, CDR2 YSLEER. CDR3 nucleotides: TGCGCCAGCAGCCAAGATATTAGCGTTCAAGAGACCCAGTACTTC. This gives the protein CASSQDISVQETQYF.

The rearrangement joins TRBV15 to TRBJ2-7; D is possibly TRBD2 (6 bases). The CDR3 length is 16 residues. Trimming pared 9 bases from V and 5 bases from J, leaving 26 bases between. Germline CDR1 reads LNHNV; CDR2 reads YYDKDF (reference sequence). CDR3 DNA sequence: TGTGCCACGAAACAAACCTATGGCGGGATGGCGGACGAGCAGTACTTC. Encoded protein: CATKQTYGGMADEQYF.

This CDR3 is CASSFANEQFF. CDR3 DNA sequence: TGTGCCAGCAGTTTCGCCAATGAGCAGTTCTTC. The rearrangement joins TRBV12-3 or TRBV12-4 to TRBJ2-1; D is undetermined. This CDR3 region has 11 residues. Trimming left V 3 bases short and J 6 bases short, with 3 bases between.

The CDR3 coding sequence is TGTGCCAGCAGCCAGACCCCCGGGCTACAGTACTTC. Protein sequence: CASSQTPGLQYF. The V gene is TRBV7-2, the J gene TRBJ2-5, with D unclear. The V gene's germline CDR1 is SGHTA and CDR2 FQGNSA. The CDR3 is 12 amino acids. V lost 5 bases and J lost 11, with 15 bases in between.

CDR3 DNA: TGTGCCAGCAGTTTATCGACAGTCGGCTACACCTTC. Protein: CASSLSTVGYTF. This sequence joins TRBV12-3 or TRBV12-4 and TRBJ1-2, with a tentative D call TRBD1 (5 bases). Between the trimmed V and J ends, which lost 2 bases and 8 bases, there was a span of 9 bases. The CDR3 has 12 amino acids.

The CDR3 nucleotides are TGTGCCAGCAGCTCATGGGGATACACTGAAGCTTTCTTT. Amino acid sequence: CASSSWGYTEAFF. V usage is TRBV7-3 and J usage is TRBJ1-1, with no clear D. Trimming took off 4 bases at V and 3 bases at J, with 9 bases between the two ends. Germline values: CDR1 SGHTA, CDR2 FQGTGA. The CDR3 is 13 residues long.

The CDR3 nucleotides read TGTGCCAGCAGTTACGCCGCGAGCGACAGTATATGGGGCTACACCTTC. Its protein product is CASSYAASDSIWGYTF. The chain uses TRBV6-6 and TRBJ1-2; TRBD1 is a possible D gene (5 bases). CDR3 length equals 16 residues. With 2 bases removed from V and 8 bases from J, the gap between germline ends came to 21 bases. The germline V gene encodes CDR1 MNHNY and CDR2 SVGAGI (reference sequence).

This sequence joins TRBV11-3 and TRBJ1-1; no definite D call. The CDR3 covers 13 residues. Trimming left V 1 base short and J 1 base short, with 4 bases between. The germline gives CDR1 SGHNT, CDR2 YENEEA. The CDR3 nucleotides read TGTGCCAGCAGCTTAGTTCAGAACACTGAAGCTTTCTTT. Residues: CASSLVQNTEAFF.

This chain connects TRBV6-5 to TRBJ1-2; TRBD1 aligns across 9 bases. Germline values: CDR1 MNHEY, CDR2 SVGAGI. CDR3 length equals 15 residues. V was pared by 6 bases and J by 4 bases, with 9 bases of the junction left unmatched. The CDR3 loop reads CASRPQGQGAYGYTF. The CDR3 nucleotides are TGTGCCAGCAGACCCCAGGGACAGGGCGCCTATGGCTACACCTTC.

The V gene is TRBV18, the J gene TRBJ2-1; 7 bases fit TRBD2. The J segment lost 7 bases and the V segment lost 6 bases, leaving 12 bases of the junction unmatched. This CDR3 spans 15 amino acids. The germline gives CDR1 KGHSH, CDR2 LQKENI. CDR3 loop: CASSHREDVQNEQFF. The CDR3 DNA is TGTGCCAGCTCCCACCGGGAGGACGTACAGAATGAGCAGTTCTTC.

V gene TRBV27 combines with J gene TRBJ2-2; D assignment may be TRBD1 or TRBD2 (5 bases each). The CDR3 runs to 18 residues. Trimming shortened V by 6 bases and J by 3 bases, and 23 bases separated the two germline ends. CDR1 is MNHEY, CDR2 SMNVEV, per germline (reference sequence). The DNA for the CDR3 is TGTGCCAGCAGCCCTACCCTTTGGGGGAACGACGACACCGGGGAGCTGTTTTTT. It is translated as CASSPTLWGNDDTGELFF.

This chain uses TRBV4-1 with TRBJ2-1; either TRBD1 or TRBD2 may fit D (7 bases each). The CDR3 spans 17 residues. Germline CDR1 and CDR2: MGHRA and YSYEKL. Trimming pared 4 bases from V and 4 bases from J, leaving 20 bases between. The CDR3 nucleotides are TGCGCCAGCAGCCCCGCCTGGGGGAGGGGGCTGTACAATGAGCAGTTCTTC. Its translation is CASSPAWGRGLYNEQFF.